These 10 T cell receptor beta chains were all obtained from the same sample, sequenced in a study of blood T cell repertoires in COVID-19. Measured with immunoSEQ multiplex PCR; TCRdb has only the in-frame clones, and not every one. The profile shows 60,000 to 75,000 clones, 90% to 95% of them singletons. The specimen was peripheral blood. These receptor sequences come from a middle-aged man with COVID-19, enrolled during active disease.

The CDR3 DNA is TGTGCCAGCAGCCAAGCAGGGGGCGGACTCACAGATACGCAGTATTTT. Residues: CASSQAGGGLTDTQYF. V is TRBV3-1 (or the pseudogene TRBV3-2) and J is TRBJ2-3; 8 bases align to TRBD1. The CDR3 spans 16 residues. Trimming took 1 base from V and 2 from J; bases not matched to a gene: 5. Per germline, CDR1 LGHDT and CDR2 YNNKEL (reference sequence).

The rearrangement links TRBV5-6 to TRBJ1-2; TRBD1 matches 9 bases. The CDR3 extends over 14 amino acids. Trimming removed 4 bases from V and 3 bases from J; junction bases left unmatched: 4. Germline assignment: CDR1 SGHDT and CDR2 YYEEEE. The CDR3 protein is CASSPRTGDYGYTF. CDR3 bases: TGTGCCAGCAGCCCCCGGACAGGGGACTATGGCTACACCTTC.

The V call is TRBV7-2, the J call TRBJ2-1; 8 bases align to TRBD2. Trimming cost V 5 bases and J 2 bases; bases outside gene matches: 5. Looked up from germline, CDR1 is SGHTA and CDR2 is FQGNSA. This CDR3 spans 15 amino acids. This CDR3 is CASSQLAETYNEQFF. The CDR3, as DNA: TGTGCCAGCAGCCAACTAGCGGAAACCTACAATGAGCAGTTCTTC.

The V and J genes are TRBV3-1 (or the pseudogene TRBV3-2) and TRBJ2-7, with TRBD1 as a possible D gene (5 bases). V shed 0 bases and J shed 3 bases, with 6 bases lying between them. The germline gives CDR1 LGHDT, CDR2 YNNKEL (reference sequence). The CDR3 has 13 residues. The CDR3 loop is CASSQEDNYEQYF. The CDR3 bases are TGTGCCAGCAGCCAAGAGGACAACTACGAGCAGTACTTC.

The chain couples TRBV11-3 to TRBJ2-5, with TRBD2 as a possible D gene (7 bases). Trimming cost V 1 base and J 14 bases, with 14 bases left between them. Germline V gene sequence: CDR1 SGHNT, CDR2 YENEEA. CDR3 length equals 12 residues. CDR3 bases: TGTGCCAGCAGCTTAGGGGGGGGCCCCCCCTACTTC. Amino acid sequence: CASSLGGGPPYF.

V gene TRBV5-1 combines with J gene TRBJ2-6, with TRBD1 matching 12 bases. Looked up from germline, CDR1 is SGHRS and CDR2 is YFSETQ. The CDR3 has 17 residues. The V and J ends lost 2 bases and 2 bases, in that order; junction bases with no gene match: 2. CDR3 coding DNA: TGCGCCAGCAGCTTTGGGGACAGGGGGCCTGGGGCCAACGTCCTGACTTTC. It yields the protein CASSFGDRGPGANVLTF.

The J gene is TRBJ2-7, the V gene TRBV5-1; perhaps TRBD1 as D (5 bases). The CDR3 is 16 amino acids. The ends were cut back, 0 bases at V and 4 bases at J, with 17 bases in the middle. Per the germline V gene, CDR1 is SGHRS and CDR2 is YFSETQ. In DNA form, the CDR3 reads TGCGCCAGCAGCTTGGTAGGGCCTGGGGCTGTATACGAGCAGTACTTC. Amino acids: CASSLVGPGAVYEQYF. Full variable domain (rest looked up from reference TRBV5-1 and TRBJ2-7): KAGVTQTPRYLIKTRGQQVTLSCSPISGHRSVSWYQQTPGQGLQFLFEYFSETQRNKGNFPGRFSGRQFSNSRSEMNVSTLELGDSALYLCASSLVGPGAVYEQYFGPGTRLTVT.

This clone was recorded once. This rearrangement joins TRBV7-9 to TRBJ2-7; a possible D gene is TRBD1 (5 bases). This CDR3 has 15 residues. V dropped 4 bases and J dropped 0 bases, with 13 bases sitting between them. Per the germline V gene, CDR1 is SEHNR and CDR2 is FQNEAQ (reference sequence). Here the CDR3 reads CASSYSQDISYEQYF. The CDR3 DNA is TGTGCCAGCAGCTATAGTCAGGACATCTCCTACGAGCAGTACTTC.

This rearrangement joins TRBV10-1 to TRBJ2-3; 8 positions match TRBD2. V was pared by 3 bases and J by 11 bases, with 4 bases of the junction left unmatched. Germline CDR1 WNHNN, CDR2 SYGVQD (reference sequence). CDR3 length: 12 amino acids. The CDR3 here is CASSEGLAGQYF. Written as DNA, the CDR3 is TGCGCCAGCAGTGAAGGACTAGCAGGGCAGTATTTT.

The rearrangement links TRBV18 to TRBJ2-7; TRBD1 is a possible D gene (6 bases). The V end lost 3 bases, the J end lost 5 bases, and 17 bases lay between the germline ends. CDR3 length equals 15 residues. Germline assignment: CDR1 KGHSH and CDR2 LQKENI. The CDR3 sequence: CASSPRQGIFHEQYF. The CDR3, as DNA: TGTGCCAGCTCACCGAGGCAGGGGATTTTCCACGAGCAGTACTTC.